This TCR beta chain is from a study of OX40 agonist ivuxolimab in advanced cancers. For the study at large: Cancers in dose escalation were hepatocellular, melanoma, renal cell and head and neck.

V gave up 4 bases and J gave up 2 bases, with 11 bases separating them. The CDR3 consists of 14 residues. Germline V gene lookup returns CDR1 MNHEY and CDR2 SVGAGI. TCRdb's copy holds only in-frame clones and misses some; the assay was immunoSEQ multiplex PCR. The table lists 99,000 or so clones, roughly 93% of them singletons. The sample in question was CD4+ or CD8+ T cells sorted from blood, obtained in a trial of the OX40 agonist ivuxolimab. This receptor was obtained from an adult with an advanced solid tumor such as melanoma, head and neck, liver or kidney cancer. The V and J genes are TRBV6-5 and TRBJ2-5; D not certain. The chain's CDR3 is CASSSRTLQETQYF. The DNA of the CDR3 is TGTGCCAGCAGTTCCAGGACCCTTCAAGAGACCCAGTACTTC.